This entry is about one T cell receptor beta chain. The antigen is undetermined. Sampled blood was obtained at baseline, cycle 4 day 1, and cycle 7 day 1. This record comes from a study of OX40 agonist ivuxolimab in advanced cancers. In the study overall: Of mixed ages from about 20 to 90 and averaging roughly 60 years, the group was just under 85% male.

Study-level points and caveats: Low clonal expansion, among the lowest seen, marked partial responders at 0.1-3.0 mg/kg. On average, CD8+ T cells had more expanded clones than CD4+.

This CDR3 contains 15 residues. CDR1 SGHTA and CDR2 FQGTGA come from the germline V gene. Sequenced by immunoSEQ multiplex PCR; TCRdb stores in-frame clones only, minus some. The sample has 20,000 to 25,000 clones; about 85% are singletons. Here the sequenced sample was CD4+ or CD8+ T cells sorted from blood, taken in a trial of the OX40 agonist ivuxolimab. The chain combines TRBV7-3 with TRBJ2-5, with 11 bases aligning to TRBD2. The DNA matches TRBJ2-7 better at its end, which makes the J call doubtful. The receptor was isolated from an adult with an advanced solid tumor such as melanoma, head and neck, liver or kidney cancer. The CDR3 sequence: CASSVGTSGRYEQYF. Written as DNA, the CDR3 is TGTGCCAGCAGCGTGGGGACTAGCGGCCGTTACGAGCAGTACTTC.